Below, 18 T cell receptor beta chains from the same sample are listed, as sequenced in a study of shared clonotypes between healthy human individuals. Some clones are missing from TCRdb's copy, which holds only in-frame ones; the method was immunoSEQ multiplex PCR. The sample has 950,000 to 1,100,000 clones; roughly 80% are singletons. The sequenced sample consisted of memory CD4+ T cells sorted from blood. Subset of the sample: CD45RA-negative fraction. These receptor sequences come from a man aged 18-30 years in good health.

The rearrangement links TRBV12-5 to TRBJ2-5, with D perhaps matching TRBD2 (5 bases). Germline values: CDR1 LGHNT, CDR2 FRNRAP. The V gene lost 0 bases and the J gene lost 5 bases, with 7 bases spanning the gap. This CDR3 spans 13 amino acids. The CDR3 DNA is TGTGCTAGTGGTTTGGTGTTAGCGGAGACCCAGTACTTC. Protein sequence: CASGLVLAETQYF.

The chain joins TRBV19 to TRBJ2-7; no clear D gene. The length of the CDR3 is 13 residues. V was cut by 4 bases and J by 3 bases, with 10 bases left in between. From germline, CDR1 is LNHDA and CDR2 SQIVND (reference sequence). In DNA form, the CDR3 reads TGTGCCAGTAGTACTGCCTCGGACTACGAGCAGTACTTC. Its translation is CASSTASDYEQYF.

Worth noting for this clone: Within the sample, other DNA sequences also encode this same CDR3. The chain employs TRBV5-1 and TRBJ2-1; unclear D gene. V was pared by 0 bases and J by 10 bases, with 5 bases between. Per the germline V gene, CDR1 is SGHRS and CDR2 is YFSETQ. This CDR3 is built from 11 residues. The CDR3 spells CASSLGQEQFF. The CDR3, as DNA: TGCGCCAGCAGCTTGGGCCAAGAGCAGTTCTTC.

The V and J genes are TRBV18 and TRBJ2-3, with 7 bases identical to TRBD2. The CDR3 sequence is 15 residues long. V dropped 6 bases and J dropped 2; count of bases not matched to a gene: 8. The germline CDR1 and CDR2 sequences are KGHSH and LQKENI. The CDR3 sequence: CASSVKAGLTDTQYF. As DNA, the CDR3 is TGTGCCAGCTCCGTTAAAGCGGGACTCACAGATACGCAGTATTTT.

The chain has TRBV27 and TRBJ2-7; D is possibly TRBD1 (6 bases). Germline V gene lookup returns CDR1 MNHEY and CDR2 SMNVEV (reference sequence). Between the trimmed V and J ends, which lost 3 bases and 3 bases, there was a span of 12 bases. This CDR3 is built from 14 residues. The CDR3 nucleotides read TGTGCCAGCAGTTTGTCGGGACAATTCTACGAGCAGTACTTC. Encoded protein: CASSLSGQFYEQYF.

In its sample, this clone was seen a few times. V and J are TRBV19 and TRBJ2-5; no firm D call. Germline CDR1 reads LNHDA; CDR2 reads SQIVND (reference sequence). The CDR3 consists of 13 residues. The V and J ends lost 1 base and 1 base respectively, with 4 bases between them. CDR3 nucleotide sequence: TGTGCCAGTAGTATAGGGGCCCAAGAGACCCAGTACTTC. Translation gives CASSIGAQETQYF.

V usage is TRBV6-5 and J usage is TRBJ1-5, with D maybe TRBD1 (5 bases). The germline V gene encodes CDR1 MNHEY and CDR2 SVGAGI. This CDR3 has 14 amino acids. Trimming removed 5 bases at V and 6 bases at J, with 14 bases between. CDR3 sequence: CASSAWGQGQPQHF. The CDR3 DNA sequence: TGTGCCAGCAGTGCATGGGGCCAGGGTCAGCCCCAGCATTTT.

A note on this clone: Other DNA sequences in the same sample also yield this CDR3. The rearrangement joins TRBV28 to TRBJ1-5; D may be TRBD1 (5 bases). Germline CDR1 reads MDHEN; CDR2 reads SYDVKM. Trimming shortened V by 7 bases and J by 1 base, and 11 bases separated the two germline ends. The CDR3 totals 14 residues. CDR3 region: CASTQGGSNQPQHF. The DNA for the CDR3 is TGTGCCAGCACCCAGGGCGGAAGCAATCAGCCCCAGCATTTT.

In its sample, this clone was seen a few times. The rearrangement links TRBV5-1 to TRBJ2-7; D is ambiguous. The CDR3 is 11 amino acids. Trimming pared 4 bases from V and 2 bases from J, leaving 4 bases between. CDR1 is SGHRS and CDR2 is YFSETQ in the germline V gene. CDR3 nucleotides: TGCGCCAGCAGCCAGACCTACGAGCAGTACTTC. Translation: CASSQTYEQYF.

The chain is built from TRBV25-1 and TRBJ1-1; D is uncertain. CDR1 and CDR2 from the germline V gene are MGHDK and SYGVNS. This CDR3 is 13 amino acids long. The germline V and J ends were trimmed by 3 bases and 9 bases, with 14 bases remaining between them. CDR3 amino acids: CASSDHKSDKAFF. CDR3 nucleotide sequence: TGTGCCAGCAGTGACCACAAATCCGATAAAGCTTTCTTT.

CDR3 in DNA: TGCGCCAGCAGTGATGGGGGTGTGGGAGGCAATGAGCAGTTCTTC. Residues: CASSDGGVGGNEQFF. The gene calls are TRBV10-1 and TRBJ2-1; D is possibly TRBD2 (6 bases). The CDR3 has 15 residues. From germline, CDR1 is WNHNN and CDR2 SYGVQD (reference sequence). The ends were cut back, 3 bases at V and 6 bases at J, with 15 bases in the middle.

The chain combines TRBV5-6 with TRBJ1-3; D may be TRBD1 (5 bases). V was pared by 4 bases and J by 0 bases, with 11 bases between. This CDR3 is built from 15 residues. Germline values: CDR1 SGHDT, CDR2 YYEEEE. DNA for the CDR3: TGTGCCAGCAGCCTCGAGACAGCCTCTGGAAACACCATATATTTT. It yields the protein CASSLETASGNTIYF.

The V and J genes are TRBV6-5 and TRBJ2-7, with D tentatively TRBD2 (6 bases). Trimming shortened V by 5 bases and J by 0 bases, and 14 bases separated the two germline ends. Germline assignment: CDR1 MNHEY and CDR2 SVGAGI. The CDR3 covers 15 residues. CDR3 bases: TGTGCCAGCAGTCCATATTCCGGGAGCTCCTACGAGCAGTACTTC. Amino acids: CASSPYSGSSYEQYF.

The chain uses TRBV5-5 and TRBJ1-1; tentatively, D is TRBD1 (5 bases). The CDR3 runs 15 residues. The germline CDR1 and CDR2 sequences are SGHKS and YYEKEE (reference sequence). The V end was cut by 1 base, the J end by 3 bases, with 13 bases between. The CDR3, as DNA: TGTGCCAGCAGCTTGCAGGGAAGGCGGGACACTGAAGCTTTCTTT. It encodes CASSLQGRRDTEAFF.

This clone was observed once. The V and J genes are TRBV2 and TRBJ1-6; 8 bases align to TRBD1. CDR1 is SNHLY, CDR2 FYNNEI, per germline. This CDR3 region has 15 residues. J was trimmed by 10 bases and V by 8 bases; bases with no gene match: 13. The CDR3 nucleotides are TGTGCCAGCCAGAGCTGGGACAGGATTATGTCACCCCTCCACTTT. It is translated as CASQSWDRIMSPLHF.

In this sample, this clone turned up many times. J is TRBJ2-7 and V is TRBV6-5, with D perhaps TRBD2 (5 bases). The germline V gene has CDR1 MNHEY and CDR2 SVGAGI. This CDR3 has 14 residues. V lost 7 bases and J lost 0, with 13 bases in between. The CDR3 DNA follows: TGTGCCAGCAACTCGGGAATTAGCTCCTACGAGCAGTACTTC. Its protein is CASNSGISSYEQYF.

This chain connects TRBV7-6 to TRBJ2-3; D gene uncertain. V lost 1 base to trimming and J lost 2 bases, with 13 bases between them. The germline V gene encodes CDR1 SGHVS and CDR2 FNYEAQ. The CDR3 spans 16 residues. In DNA, the CDR3 is TGTGCCAGCAGCTTAGGCGGAAGTTCAAACACAGATACGCAGTATTTT. Encoded protein: CASSLGGSSNTDTQYF.

The rearrangement joins TRBV10-3 to TRBJ2-1; perhaps TRBD2 as D (5 bases). The CDR3 is 18 residues long. Germline CDR1 and CDR2: ENHRY and SYGVKD. Between the trimmed V and J ends, which lost 0 bases and 9 bases, there was a span of 24 bases. In DNA, the CDR3 is TGTGCCATCAGTGAGTCGACTGGGCTCGTGGGAGCAGACGGTGAGCAGTTCTTC. Protein sequence: CAISESTGLVGADGEQFF.